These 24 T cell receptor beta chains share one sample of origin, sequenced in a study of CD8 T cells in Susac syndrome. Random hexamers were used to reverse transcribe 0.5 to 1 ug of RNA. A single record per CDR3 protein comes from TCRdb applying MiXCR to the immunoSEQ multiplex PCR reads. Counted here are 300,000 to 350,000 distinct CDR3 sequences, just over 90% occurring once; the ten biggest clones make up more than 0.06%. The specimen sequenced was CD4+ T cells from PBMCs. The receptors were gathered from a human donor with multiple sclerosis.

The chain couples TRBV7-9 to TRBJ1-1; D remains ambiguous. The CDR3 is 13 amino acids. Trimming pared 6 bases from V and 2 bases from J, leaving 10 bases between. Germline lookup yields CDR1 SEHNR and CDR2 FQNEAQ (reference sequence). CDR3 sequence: CASSFAGNTEAFF. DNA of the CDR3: TGTGCCAGCAGTTTTGCAGGAAACACTGAAGCTTTCTTT.

This chain's CDR3 is CASSLSGGGGMNTEAFF. The DNA for the CDR3 is TGCGCCAGCAGCTTGAGCGGCGGGGGGGGGATGAACACTGAAGCTTTCTTT. The chain recombines TRBV5-1 with TRBJ1-1; a weak D match, TRBD1 (5 bases). Trimming stripped 1 base from V and 0 bases from J, with 16 bases between. The V gene's germline CDR1 is SGHRS and CDR2 YFSETQ. The CDR3 sequence is 17 residues long.

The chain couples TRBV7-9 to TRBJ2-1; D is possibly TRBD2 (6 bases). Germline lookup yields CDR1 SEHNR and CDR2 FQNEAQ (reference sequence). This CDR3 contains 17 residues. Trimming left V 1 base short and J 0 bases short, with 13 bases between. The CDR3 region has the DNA TGTGCCAGCAGCTTAGAAAAGGGACTCGCCTCCTACAATGAGCAGTTCTTC. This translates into CASSLEKGLASYNEQFF.

The CDR3 region has the DNA TGTGCCAGCAGTGAGGGCGATCAGCCCCAGCATTTT. Its protein product is CASSEGDQPQHF. The rearrangement joins TRBV25-1 to TRBJ1-5; D ambiguous. Germline CDR1 MGHDK, CDR2 SYGVNS. V was shortened by 3 bases and J by 5 bases, with 5 bases between the two germline ends. The CDR3 runs 12 residues.

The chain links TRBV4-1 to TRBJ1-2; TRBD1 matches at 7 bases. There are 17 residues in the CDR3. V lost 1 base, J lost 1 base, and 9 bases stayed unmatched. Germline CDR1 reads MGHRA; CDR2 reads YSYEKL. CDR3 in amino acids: CASSQATGLVSNYGYTF. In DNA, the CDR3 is TGCGCCAGCAGCCAAGCGACAGGGCTAGTTAGTAACTATGGCTACACCTTC.

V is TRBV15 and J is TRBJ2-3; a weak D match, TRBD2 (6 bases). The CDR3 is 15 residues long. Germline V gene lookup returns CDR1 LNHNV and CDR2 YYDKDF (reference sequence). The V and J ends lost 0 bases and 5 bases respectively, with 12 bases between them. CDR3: CATSRDPGSIDTQYF. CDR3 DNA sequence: TGTGCCACCAGCAGAGATCCCGGGAGTATAGATACGCAGTATTTT.

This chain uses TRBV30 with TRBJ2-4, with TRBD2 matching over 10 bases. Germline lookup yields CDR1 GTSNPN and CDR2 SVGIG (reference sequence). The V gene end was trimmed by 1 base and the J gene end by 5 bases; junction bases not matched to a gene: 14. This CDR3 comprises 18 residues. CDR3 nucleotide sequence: TGTGCCTGGAGTGGGACGGTAGCGGGGGGCCATACGCAAAACATTCAGTACTTC. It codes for CAWSGTVAGGHTQNIQYF.

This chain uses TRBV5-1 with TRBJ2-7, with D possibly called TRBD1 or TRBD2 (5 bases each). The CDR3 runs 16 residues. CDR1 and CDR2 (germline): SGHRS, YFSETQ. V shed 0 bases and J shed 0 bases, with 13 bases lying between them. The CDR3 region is CASSLGPPGGSYEQYF. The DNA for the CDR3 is TGCGCCAGCAGCTTGGGGCCCCCTGGGGGCTCCTACGAGCAGTACTTC. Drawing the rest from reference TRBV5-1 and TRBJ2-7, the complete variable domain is KAGVTQTPRYLIKTRGQQVTLSCSPISGHRSVSWYQQTPGQGLQFLFEYFSETQRNKGNFPGRFSGRQFSNSRSEMNVSTLELGDSALYLCASSLGPPGGSYEQYFGPGTRLTVT.

The CDR3 protein is CASSLDVGVTEAFF. Written as DNA, the CDR3 is TGCGCCAGCAGCTTGGATGTAGGGGTCACTGAAGCTTTCTTT. The V gene is TRBV5-1, the J gene TRBJ1-1; weak D call: TRBD1 (5 bases). Germline loops: CDR1 SGHRS, CDR2 YFSETQ. This CDR3 contains 14 residues. V dropped 0 bases and J dropped 4 bases, with 10 bases sitting between them.

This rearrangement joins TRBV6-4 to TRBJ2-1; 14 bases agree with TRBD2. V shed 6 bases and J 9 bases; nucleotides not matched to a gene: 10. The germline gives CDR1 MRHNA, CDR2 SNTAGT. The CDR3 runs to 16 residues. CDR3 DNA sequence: TGTGCCAGCAGCCGAGGGACTAGCGGGAGTTCCAGTGAGCAGTTCTTC. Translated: CASSRGTSGSSSEQFF.

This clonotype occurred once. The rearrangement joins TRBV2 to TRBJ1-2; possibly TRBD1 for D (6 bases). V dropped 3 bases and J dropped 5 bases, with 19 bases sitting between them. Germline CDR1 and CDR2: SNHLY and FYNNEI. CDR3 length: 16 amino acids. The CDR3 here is CASSEALGADPYGYTF. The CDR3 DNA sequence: TGTGCCAGCAGTGAGGCCTTGGGGGCGGACCCATATGGCTACACCTTC.

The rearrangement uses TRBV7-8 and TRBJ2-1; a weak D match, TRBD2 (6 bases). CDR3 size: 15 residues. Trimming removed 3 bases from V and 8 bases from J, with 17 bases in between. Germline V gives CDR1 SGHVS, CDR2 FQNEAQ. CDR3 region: CASSFGLGGIDEQFF. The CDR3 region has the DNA TGTGCCAGCAGCTTTGGACTTGGCGGGATTGATGAGCAGTTCTTC.

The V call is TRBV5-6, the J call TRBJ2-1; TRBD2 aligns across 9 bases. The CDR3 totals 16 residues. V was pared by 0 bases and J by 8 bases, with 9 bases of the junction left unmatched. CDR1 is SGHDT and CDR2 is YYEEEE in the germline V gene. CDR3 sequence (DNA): TGTGCCAGCAGCTTGGATCTCGGGACTAGCAAATATGAGCAGTTCTTC. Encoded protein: CASSLDLGTSKYEQFF.

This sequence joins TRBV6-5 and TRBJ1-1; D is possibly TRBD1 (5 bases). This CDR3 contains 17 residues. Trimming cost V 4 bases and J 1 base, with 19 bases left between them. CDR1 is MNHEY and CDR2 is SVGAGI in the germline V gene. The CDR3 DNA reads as TGTGCCAGCAGTTCCATCTTCTTTCGGGGGGAGAACACTGAAGCTTTCTTT. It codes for CASSSIFFRGENTEAFF.

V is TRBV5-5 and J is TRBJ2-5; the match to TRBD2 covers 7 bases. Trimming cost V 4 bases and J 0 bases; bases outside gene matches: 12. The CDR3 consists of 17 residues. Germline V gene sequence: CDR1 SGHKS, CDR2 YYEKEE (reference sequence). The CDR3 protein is CASSPIAGRGNQETQYF. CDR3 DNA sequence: TGTGCCAGCAGCCCGATCGCGGGGCGGGGGAACCAAGAGACCCAGTACTTC.

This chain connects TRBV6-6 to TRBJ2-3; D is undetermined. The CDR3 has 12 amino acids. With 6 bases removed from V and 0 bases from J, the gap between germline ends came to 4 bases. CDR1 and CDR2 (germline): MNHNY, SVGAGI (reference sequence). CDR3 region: CASRGSTDTQYF. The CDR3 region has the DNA TGTGCCAGCAGGGGCAGCACAGATACGCAGTATTTT.

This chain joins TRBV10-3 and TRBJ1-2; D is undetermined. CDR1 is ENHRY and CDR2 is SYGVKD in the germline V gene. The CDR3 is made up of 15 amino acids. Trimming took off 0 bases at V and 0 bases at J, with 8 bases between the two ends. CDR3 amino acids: CAISESRGANYGYTF. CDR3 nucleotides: TGTGCCATCAGTGAGTCACGGGGAGCTAACTATGGCTACACCTTC.

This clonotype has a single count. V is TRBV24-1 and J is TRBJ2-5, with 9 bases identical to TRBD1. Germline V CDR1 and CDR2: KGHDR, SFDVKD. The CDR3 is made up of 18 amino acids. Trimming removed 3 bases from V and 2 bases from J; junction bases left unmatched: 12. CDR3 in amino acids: CATSDNRDRDEPQETQYF. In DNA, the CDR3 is TGTGCCACCAGTGATAACCGGGACAGGGATGAACCACAAGAGACCCAGTACTTC.

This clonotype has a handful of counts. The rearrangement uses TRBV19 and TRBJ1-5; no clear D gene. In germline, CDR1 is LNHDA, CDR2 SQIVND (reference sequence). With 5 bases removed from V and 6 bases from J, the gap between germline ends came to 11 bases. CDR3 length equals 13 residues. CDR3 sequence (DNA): TGTGCCAGTAGTCAAGGCGGGAGTCAGCCCCAGCATTTT. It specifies CASSQGGSQPQHF. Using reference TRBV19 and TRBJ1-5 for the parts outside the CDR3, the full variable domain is DGGITQSPKYLFRKEGQNVTLSCEQNLNHDAMYWYRQDPGQGLRLIYYSQIVNDFQKGDIAEGYSVSREKKESFPLTVTSAQKNPTAFYLCASSQGGSQPQHFGDGTRLSIL.

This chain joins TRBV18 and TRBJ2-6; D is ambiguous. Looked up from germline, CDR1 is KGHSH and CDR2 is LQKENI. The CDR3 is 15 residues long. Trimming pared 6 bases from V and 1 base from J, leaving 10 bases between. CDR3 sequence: CASSQSPSGANVLTF. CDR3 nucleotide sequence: TGTGCCAGCTCTCAGTCGCCTTCTGGGGCCAACGTCCTGACTTTC.

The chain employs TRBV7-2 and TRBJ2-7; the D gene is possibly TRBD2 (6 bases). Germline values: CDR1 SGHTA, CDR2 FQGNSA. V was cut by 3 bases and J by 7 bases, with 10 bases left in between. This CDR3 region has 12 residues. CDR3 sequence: CASSLDGREQYF. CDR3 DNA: TGTGCCAGCAGCTTGGATGGGAGGGAGCAGTACTTC.

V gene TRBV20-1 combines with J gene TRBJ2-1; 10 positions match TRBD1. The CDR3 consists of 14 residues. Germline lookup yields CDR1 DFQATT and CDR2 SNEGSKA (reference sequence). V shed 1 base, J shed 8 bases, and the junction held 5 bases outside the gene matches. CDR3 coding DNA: TGCAGTGCTAGAGGAGACAGGGGGCGCGATGAGCAGTTCTTC. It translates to CSARGDRGRDEQFF.

CDR3 sequence (DNA): TGTGCCAGCAGCCAACGGCGGAGCGGGTCCTACAATGAGCAGTTCTTC. It codes for CASSQRRSGSYNEQFF. The chain is built from TRBV3-1 and TRBJ2-1, with D possibly matching TRBD2 (6 bases). The CDR3 contains 16 residues. Trimming took 2 bases from V and 1 from J, leaving 12 bases between them. Per the germline V gene, CDR1 is LGHDT and CDR2 is YNNKEL (reference sequence).

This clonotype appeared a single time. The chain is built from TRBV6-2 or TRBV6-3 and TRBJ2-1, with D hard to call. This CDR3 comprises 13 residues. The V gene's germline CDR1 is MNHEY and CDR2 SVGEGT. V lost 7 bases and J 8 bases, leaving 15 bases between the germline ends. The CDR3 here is CASTRTVTHEQFF. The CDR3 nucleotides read TGTGCCAGCACCCGGACGGTGACACATGAGCAGTTCTTC.